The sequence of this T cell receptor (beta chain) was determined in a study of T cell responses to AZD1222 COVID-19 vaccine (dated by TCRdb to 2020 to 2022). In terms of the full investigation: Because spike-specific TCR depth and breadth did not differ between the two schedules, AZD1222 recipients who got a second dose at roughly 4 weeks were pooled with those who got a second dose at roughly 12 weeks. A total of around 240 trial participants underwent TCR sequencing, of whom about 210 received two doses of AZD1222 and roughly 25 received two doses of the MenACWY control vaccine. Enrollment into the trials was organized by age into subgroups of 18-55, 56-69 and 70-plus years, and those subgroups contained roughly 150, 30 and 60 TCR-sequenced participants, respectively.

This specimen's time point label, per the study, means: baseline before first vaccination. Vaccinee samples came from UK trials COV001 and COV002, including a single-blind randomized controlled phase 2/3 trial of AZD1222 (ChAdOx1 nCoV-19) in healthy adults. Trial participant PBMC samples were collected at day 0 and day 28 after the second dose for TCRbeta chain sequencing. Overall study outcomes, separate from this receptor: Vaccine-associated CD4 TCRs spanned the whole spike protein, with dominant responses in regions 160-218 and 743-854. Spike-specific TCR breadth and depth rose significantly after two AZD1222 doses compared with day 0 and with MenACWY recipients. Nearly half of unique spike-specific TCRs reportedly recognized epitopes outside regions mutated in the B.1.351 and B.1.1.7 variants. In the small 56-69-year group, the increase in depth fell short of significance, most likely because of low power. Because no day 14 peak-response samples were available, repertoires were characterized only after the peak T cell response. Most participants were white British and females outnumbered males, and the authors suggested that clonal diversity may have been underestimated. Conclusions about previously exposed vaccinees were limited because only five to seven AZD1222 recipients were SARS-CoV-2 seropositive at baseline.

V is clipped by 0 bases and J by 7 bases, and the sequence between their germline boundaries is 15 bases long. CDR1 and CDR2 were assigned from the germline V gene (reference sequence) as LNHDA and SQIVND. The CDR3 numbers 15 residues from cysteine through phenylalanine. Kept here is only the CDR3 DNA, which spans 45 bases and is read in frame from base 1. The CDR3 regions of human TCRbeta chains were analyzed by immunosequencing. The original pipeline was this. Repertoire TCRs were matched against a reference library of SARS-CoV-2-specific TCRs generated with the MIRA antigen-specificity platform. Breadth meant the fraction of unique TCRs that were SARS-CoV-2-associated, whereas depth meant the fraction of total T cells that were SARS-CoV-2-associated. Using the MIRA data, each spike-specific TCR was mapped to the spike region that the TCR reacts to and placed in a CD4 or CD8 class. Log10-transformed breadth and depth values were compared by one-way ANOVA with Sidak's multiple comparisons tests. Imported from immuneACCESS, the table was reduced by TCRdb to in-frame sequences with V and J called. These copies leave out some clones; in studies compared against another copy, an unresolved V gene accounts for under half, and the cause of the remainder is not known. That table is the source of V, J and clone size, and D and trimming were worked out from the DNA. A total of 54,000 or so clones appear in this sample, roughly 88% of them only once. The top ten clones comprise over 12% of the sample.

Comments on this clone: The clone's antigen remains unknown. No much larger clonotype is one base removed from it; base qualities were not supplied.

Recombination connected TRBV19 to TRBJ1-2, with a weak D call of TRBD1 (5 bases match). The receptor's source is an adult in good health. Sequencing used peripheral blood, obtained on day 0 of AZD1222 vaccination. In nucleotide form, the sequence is TGTGCCAGTAGTATAGATCAGGGAGTCGCTAGTGGCTACACCTTC. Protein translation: CASSIDQGVASGYTF.